What follows are 12 T cell receptor beta chains derived from one specimen sequenced in a study of spatial heterogeneity in lung cancer. TCRdb reprocessed the 5' RACE reads via MiXCR and lists one record per CDR3 protein. The table includes around 92,000 distinct CDR3 sequences, approximately 12% detected once. Time point reported: sample taken at primary tumor resection. Sequencing covered unsorted whole RNA taken from tumor, nontumor lung or frozen PBMC. The specimen was PBMCs, collected at surgery. Every receptor here comes from a male donor with early-stage non-small cell lung cancer.

In its sample, this clonotype was seen a few times. The chain employs TRBV5-1 and TRBJ2-1, with TRBD2 matching 13 bases. The CDR3 extends over 16 amino acids. The V gene end was trimmed by 4 bases and the J gene end by 7 bases; junction bases not matched to a gene: 8. The germline gives CDR1 SGHRS, CDR2 YFSETQ. The CDR3 nucleotides read TGCGCCAGCAGCAATCCGGGACTAGCGGGATCGAATGAGCAGTTCTTC. This encodes CASSNPGLAGSNEQFF.

The rearrangement uses TRBV12-3 or TRBV12-4 and TRBJ1-2, with 7 bases that match TRBD1. V trimming: 6 bases; J trimming: 4 bases; junction bases outside the gene matches: 8. The CDR3 consists of 14 residues. The CDR3, as DNA: TGTGCCAGCAGCCAAGGGGGCCTGGGCTATGGCTACACCTTC. Protein sequence: CASSQGGLGYGYTF.

This chain connects TRBV4-3 to TRBJ2-3; 9 bases align to TRBD2. V gave up 2 bases and J gave up 4 bases; unmatched junction bases: 7. The CDR3 sequence is 16 residues long. Germline-derived CDR1 and CDR2 are LGHNA and YSLEER. CDR3 in DNA: TGCGCCAGCAGCCAACATCTAGCGGGACGGGCAGATACGCAGTATTTT. Protein sequence: CASSQHLAGRADTQYF.

This clonotype was counted ten times or more. The chain couples TRBV9 to TRBJ1-5; D is unresolved. Trimming removed 2 bases at V and 4 bases at J, with 10 bases between. This CDR3 is 14 amino acids long. Germline V gene lookup returns CDR1 SGDLS and CDR2 YYNGEE. This CDR3 reads CASSVGTANQPQHF. Here the CDR3 DNA reads TGTGCCAGCAGCGTTGGTACAGCGAATCAGCCCCAGCATTTT.

This clonotype has just a few counts. The chain uses TRBV6-5 and TRBJ2-5, with D tentatively TRBD1 or TRBD2 (5 bases each). This CDR3 contains 13 residues. V was pared by 2 bases and J by 7 bases, with 11 bases between. The germline V gene encodes CDR1 MNHEY and CDR2 SVGAGI. The CDR3 nucleotides read TGTGCCAGCAGTTACGGGGACGATCGGACCCAGTACTTC. This gives the protein CASSYGDDRTQYF.

This clonotype was counted only a few times. This chain connects TRBV10-3 to TRBJ2-5; the D is unclear. The CDR3 sequence is 12 residues long. Germline values: CDR1 ENHRY, CDR2 SYGVKD. V gave up 4 bases and J gave up 0 bases, with 3 bases separating them. CDR3 in DNA: TGTGCCATCAGTGGCGACCAAGAGACCCAGTACTTC. It encodes CAISGDQETQYF.

In this sample, this clonotype turned up many times. The rearrangement joins TRBV6-1 to TRBJ1-4; perhaps TRBD1 as D (6 bases). Trimming shortened V by 6 bases and J by 4 bases, and 15 bases separated the two germline ends. Germline CDR1 reads MNHNS; CDR2 reads SASEGT. The CDR3 totals 15 residues. The CDR3 protein is CASRGTGKDNEKLFF. The CDR3 region has the DNA TGTGCCAGCAGGGGTACAGGGAAGGATAATGAAAAACTGTTTTTT.

The genes are TRBV5-5 and TRBJ2-1; D remains unclear. The CDR3 extends over 14 amino acids. CDR1 and CDR2 from the germline V gene are SGHKS and YYEKEE (reference sequence). Trimming shortened V by 0 bases and J by 11 bases, and 15 bases separated the two germline ends. The CDR3, as DNA: TGTGCCAGCAGCTTGGCCAAAACGGAACTTAAGCAGTTCTTC. Translated, it gives CASSLAKTELKQFF.

The gene calls are TRBV7-9 and TRBJ2-5; weak D call: TRBD1 (5 bases). CDR3 size: 14 residues. V dropped 5 bases and J dropped 5 bases, with 15 bases sitting between them. CDR1 is SEHNR and CDR2 is FQNEAQ in the germline V gene (reference sequence). The CDR3 DNA reads as TGTGCCAGCAGCCACAGTGGGGCGAAGGAGACCCAGTACTTC. Residues: CASSHSGAKETQYF.

This clonotype was recorded a few times. The genes are TRBV28 and TRBJ2-7; D is ambiguous. The V end lost 3 bases, the J end lost 3 bases, and 15 bases lay between the germline ends. CDR1 is MDHEN, CDR2 SYDVKM, per germline. The CDR3 covers 15 residues. The CDR3 region has the DNA TGTGCCAGCAGTTTGGCCCCGGGCAGATACTACGAGCAGTACTTC. Translation: CASSLAPGRYYEQYF.

This clonotype has only a few counts. The V gene is TRBV29-1, the J gene TRBJ2-3, with TRBD1 matching 9 bases. Germline CDR1 is SQVTM and CDR2 is ANQGSEA. V trimming: 4 bases; J trimming: 6 bases; junction bases outside the gene matches: 5. The CDR3 runs to 13 residues. CDR3 protein: CSVGDRVGDTQYF. CDR3 sequence (DNA): TGCAGCGTTGGGGACAGGGTGGGGGATACGCAGTATTTT.

The rearrangement links TRBV7-9 to TRBJ2-5, with 10 nucleotides matching TRBD1. This CDR3 region has 15 residues. V lost 5 bases, J lost 2 bases, and 5 bases stayed unmatched. Looked up from germline, CDR1 is SEHNR and CDR2 is FQNEAQ (reference sequence). CDR3: CASSRGQGEQETQYF. DNA for the CDR3: TGTGCCAGCAGCAGAGGACAGGGGGAGCAAGAGACCCAGTACTTC.